One sample yielded the 9 T cell receptor beta chains listed below, sequenced in a study of shared clonotypes between healthy human individuals. Naivety among CD8 cells was defined by CD45RO negativity and positive CCR7 selection, thereby excluding terminally differentiated effector memory CD45RA+ cells. Using immunoSEQ multiplex PCR, the repertoire was profiled, and TCRdb retains in-frame clones only, with some absent. The top ten clones hold more than 0.95% of a sample with roughly 1,800,000 clones, just under 95% of them seen once. The sequenced material came from naive CD8+ T cells sorted from blood. The source of these receptors is a young man in good health.

V gene TRBV5-1 combines with J gene TRBJ2-5; 11 bases fit TRBD2. The CDR3 spans 16 residues. Germline CDR1 reads SGHRS; CDR2 reads YFSETQ. Trimming removed 0 bases from V and 4 bases from J; junction bases left unmatched: 5. The CDR3 bases are TGCGCCAGCAGCTTGGAGGTAGCGGGAGGGATAGAGACCCAGTACTTC. It specifies CASSLEVAGGIETQYF.

V is TRBV27 and J is TRBJ2-1; 10 positions agree with TRBD2. Looked up from germline, CDR1 is MNHEY and CDR2 is SMNVEV (reference sequence). The CDR3 is 15 amino acids. V shed 8 bases, J shed 9 bases, and the junction held 13 bases outside the gene matches. The chain's CDR3 is CASGLPGLASSEQFF. In DNA form, the CDR3 reads TGTGCCAGCGGACTACCGGGACTAGCGAGTAGTGAGCAGTTCTTC.

About this clone: Other DNA sequences in the sample encode the same CDR3. DNA for the CDR3: TGTGCCAGCAGCTTACAGGGAAGCTCCTACGAGCAGTACTTC. It translates to CASSLQGSSYEQYF. The chain is built from TRBV5-4 and TRBJ2-7; perhaps TRBD1 as D (6 bases). The V end lost 2 bases, the J end lost 0 bases, and 9 bases lay between the germline ends. Per the germline V gene, CDR1 is SGHNT and CDR2 is YYREEE (reference sequence). The CDR3 is made up of 14 amino acids.

The genes are TRBV5-4 and TRBJ1-4; 10 positions match TRBD1. The J segment lost 8 bases and the V segment lost 2 bases, leaving 6 bases of the junction unmatched. This CDR3 has 15 amino acids. Germline V gene lookup returns CDR1 SGHNT and CDR2 YYREEE (reference sequence). The CDR3 bases are TGTGCCAGCAGCTTAGAGGGACAGGGGATCGAAAAACTGTTTTTT. Protein sequence: CASSLEGQGIEKLFF.

This CDR3 is CASSLRGPGWNTEAFF. The CDR3 coding sequence is TGTGCCAGCAGTTTAAGGGGCCCAGGGTGGAACACTGAAGCTTTCTTT. This chain uses TRBV28 with TRBJ1-1; TRBD1 is a possible D gene (5 bases). Trimming left V 2 bases short and J 1 base short, with 14 bases between. This CDR3 is 16 amino acids long. Germline V gene lookup returns CDR1 MDHEN and CDR2 SYDVKM.

The chain joins TRBV10-1 to TRBJ2-3, with TRBD2 matching 8 bases. CDR3 length: 18 amino acids. J gave up 1 base and V 1 base, and 10 bases lay outside the gene matches. Germline-derived CDR1 and CDR2 are WNHNN and SYGVQD (reference sequence). CDR3 DNA sequence: TGCGCCAGCAGTGAGTTCAACGGGGGGGGCCGAGGCACAGATACGCAGTATTTT. Its translation is CASSEFNGGGRGTDTQYF.

This chain connects TRBV5-4 to TRBJ2-5; 12 nucleotides line up with TRBD2. This CDR3 has 15 amino acids. Germline V CDR1 and CDR2: SGHNT, YYREEE (reference sequence). Unmatched junction bases numbered 7, after V lost 5 bases and J lost 5 bases. CDR3 in DNA: TGTGCCAGCAGACTCGGACTAGCGGGATTGGAGACCCAGTACTTC. Its translation: CASRLGLAGLETQYF.

This chain connects TRBV27 to TRBJ2-3; 8 bases map to TRBD2. With V trimmed by 4 bases and J by 1 base, 7 bases remained unmatched. This CDR3 spans 16 amino acids. Germline V CDR1 and CDR2: MNHEY, SMNVEV (reference sequence). This chain's CDR3 is CASSSRSGGRTDTQYF. The CDR3 DNA sequence: TGTGCCAGCAGTTCCCGGAGCGGGGGACGCACAGATACGCAGTATTTT.

Comments on this clone: The same CDR3 is also encoded by other DNA sequences in this sample. The rearrangement uses TRBV6-5 and TRBJ2-7; 7 bases agree with TRBD1. CDR3 size: 16 residues. V gave up 0 bases and J gave up 2 bases; unmatched junction bases: 7. Per germline, CDR1 MNHEY and CDR2 SVGAGI. The CDR3 bases are TGTGCCAGCAGTTACTCAACAGGGGAAACTACCTACGAGCAGTACTTC. This gives the protein CASSYSTGETTYEQYF.